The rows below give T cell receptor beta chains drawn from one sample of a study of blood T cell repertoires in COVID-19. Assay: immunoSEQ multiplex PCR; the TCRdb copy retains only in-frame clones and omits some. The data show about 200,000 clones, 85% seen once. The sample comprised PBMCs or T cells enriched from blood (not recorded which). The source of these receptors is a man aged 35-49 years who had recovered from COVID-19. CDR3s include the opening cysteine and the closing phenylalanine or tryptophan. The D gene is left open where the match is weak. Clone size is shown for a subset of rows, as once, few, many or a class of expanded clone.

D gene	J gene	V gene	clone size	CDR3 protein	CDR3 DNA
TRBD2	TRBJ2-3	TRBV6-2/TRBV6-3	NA	CASSYDPSGRITDTQYF	TGTGCCAGCAGTTACGATCCTAGCGGGAGGATTACAGATACGCAGTATTTT
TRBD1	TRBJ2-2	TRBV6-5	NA	CASSYEGANTGELFF	TGTGCCAGCAGTTACGAGGGGGCAAACACCGGGGAGCTGTTTTTT
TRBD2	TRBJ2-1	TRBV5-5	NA	CASSEGLTISYNEQFF	TGTGCCAGCAGCGAGGGACTAACCATCTCCTACAATGAGCAGTTCTTC
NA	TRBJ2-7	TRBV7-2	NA	CASSLLGTAGEQYF	TGTGCCAGCAGCCTCCTTGGGACTGCGGGCGAGCAGTACTTC
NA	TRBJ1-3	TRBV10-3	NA	CAISKDIVSGNTIYF	TGTGCCATCAGTAAGGACATTGTCTCTGGAAACACCATATATTTT
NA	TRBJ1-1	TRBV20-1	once	CSARAPGHLNTEAFF	TGCAGTGCTCGTGCCCCGGGACACTTGAACACTGAAGCTTTCTTT
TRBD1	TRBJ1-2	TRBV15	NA	CATSSESDRARGYTF	TGTGCCACCAGCAGTGAAAGCGACAGGGCCCGTGGCTACACCTTC
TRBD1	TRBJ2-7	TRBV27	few	CASSLSAGTVTYEQYF	TGTGCCAGCAGTTTATCCGCCGGGACAGTGACCTACGAGCAGTACTTC
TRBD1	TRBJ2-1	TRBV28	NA	CASSSTGTGQNEQFF	TGTGCCAGCAGTTCAACCGGGACAGGGCAGAATGAGCAGTTCTTC
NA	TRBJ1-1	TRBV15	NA	CATSRVLNTEAFF	TGTGCCACCAGCAGAGTACTAAACACTGAAGCTTTCTTT
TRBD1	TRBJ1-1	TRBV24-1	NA	CATRGTGNTEAFF	TGTGCCACCAGGGGGACAGGGAACACTGAAGCTTTCTTT
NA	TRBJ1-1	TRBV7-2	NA	CASSFVQGPEAFF	TGTGCCAGCAGCTTCGTCCAGGGTCCAGAAGCTTTCTTT
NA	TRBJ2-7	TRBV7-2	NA	CASSLAWAGPYEQYF	TGTGCCAGCAGCTTAGCGTGGGCGGGCCCCTACGAGCAGTACTTC
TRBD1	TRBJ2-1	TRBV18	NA	CASSIPGQGAWEQFF	TGTGCCAGCTCAATCCCGGGACAGGGGGCTTGGGAGCAGTTCTTC
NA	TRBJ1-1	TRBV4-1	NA	CASSQASRGTEAFF	TGCGCCAGCAGCCAAGCTTCCAGGGGCACTGAAGCTTTCTTT
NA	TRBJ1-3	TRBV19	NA	CASSPLRSGNTIYF	TGTGCCAGTAGTCCCCTCCGCTCTGGAAACACCATATATTTT